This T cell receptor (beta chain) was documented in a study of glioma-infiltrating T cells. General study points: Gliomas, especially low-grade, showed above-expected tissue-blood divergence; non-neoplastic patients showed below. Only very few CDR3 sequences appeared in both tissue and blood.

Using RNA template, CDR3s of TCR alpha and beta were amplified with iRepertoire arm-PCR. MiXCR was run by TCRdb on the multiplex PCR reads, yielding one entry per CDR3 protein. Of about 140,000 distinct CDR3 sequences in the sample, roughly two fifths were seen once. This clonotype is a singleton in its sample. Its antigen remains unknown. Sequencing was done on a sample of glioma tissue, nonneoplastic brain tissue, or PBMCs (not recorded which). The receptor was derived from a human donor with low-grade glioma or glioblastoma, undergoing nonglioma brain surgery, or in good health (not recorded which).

CDR3 in amino acids: CASSELPSGSDRETQYF. The CDR3 region has the DNA TGTGCCAGCAGTGAACTCCCTAGCGGGAGTGATCGAGAGACCCAGTACTTC. The J gene is TRBJ2-5, the V gene TRBV6-1, with 10 bases fitting TRBD2. The J segment lost 4 bases and the V segment lost 2 bases, leaving 10 bases of the junction unmatched. Germline values: CDR1 MNHNS, CDR2 SASEGT. This CDR3 spans 17 amino acids.